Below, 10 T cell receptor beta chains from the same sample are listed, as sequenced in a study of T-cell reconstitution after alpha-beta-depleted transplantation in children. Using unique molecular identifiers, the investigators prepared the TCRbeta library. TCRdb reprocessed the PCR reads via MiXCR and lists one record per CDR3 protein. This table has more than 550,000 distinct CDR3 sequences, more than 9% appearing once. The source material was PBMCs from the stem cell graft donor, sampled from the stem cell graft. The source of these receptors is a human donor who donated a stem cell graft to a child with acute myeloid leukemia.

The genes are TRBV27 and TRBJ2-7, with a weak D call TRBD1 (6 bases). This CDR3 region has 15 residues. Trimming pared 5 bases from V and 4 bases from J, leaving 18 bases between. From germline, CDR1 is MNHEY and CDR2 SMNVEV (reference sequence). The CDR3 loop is CASSPYRVSFYEQYF. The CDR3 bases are TGTGCCAGCAGTCCGTACAGGGTCTCCTTTTACGAGCAGTACTTC.

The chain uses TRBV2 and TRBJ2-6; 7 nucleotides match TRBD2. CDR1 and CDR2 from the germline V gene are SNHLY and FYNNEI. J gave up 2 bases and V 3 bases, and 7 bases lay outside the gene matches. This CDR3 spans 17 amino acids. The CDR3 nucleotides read TGTGCCAGCAGTGAGGGAGGGACGCCCCCTGGGGCCAACGTCCTGACTTTC. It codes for CASSEGGTPPGANVLTF.

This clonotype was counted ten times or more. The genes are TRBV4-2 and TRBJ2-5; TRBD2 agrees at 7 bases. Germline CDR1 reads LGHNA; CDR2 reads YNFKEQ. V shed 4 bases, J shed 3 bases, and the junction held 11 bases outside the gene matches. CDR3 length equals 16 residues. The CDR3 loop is CASSPAVGRSEETQYF. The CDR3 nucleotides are TGTGCCAGCAGCCCCGCGGTCGGGAGGTCGGAAGAGACCCAGTACTTC.

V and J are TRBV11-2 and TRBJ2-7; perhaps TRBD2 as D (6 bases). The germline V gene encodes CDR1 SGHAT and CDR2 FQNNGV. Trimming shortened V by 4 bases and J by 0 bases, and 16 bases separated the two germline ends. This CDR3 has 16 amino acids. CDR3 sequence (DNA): TGTGCCAGCAGCTCAGGAACCACGGACTACTCCTACGAGCAGTACTTC. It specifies CASSSGTTDYSYEQYF.

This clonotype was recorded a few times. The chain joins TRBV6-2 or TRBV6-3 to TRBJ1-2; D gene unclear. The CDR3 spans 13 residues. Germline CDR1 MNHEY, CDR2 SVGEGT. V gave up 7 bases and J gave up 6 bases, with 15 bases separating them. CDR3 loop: CASIAYPWDGYTF. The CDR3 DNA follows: TGTGCCAGCATCGCCTACCCCTGGGATGGCTACACCTTC.

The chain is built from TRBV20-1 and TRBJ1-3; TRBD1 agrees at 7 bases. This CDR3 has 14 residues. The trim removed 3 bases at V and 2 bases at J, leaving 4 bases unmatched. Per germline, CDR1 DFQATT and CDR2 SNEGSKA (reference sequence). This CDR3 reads CSASEGATGNTIYF. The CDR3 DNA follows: TGCAGTGCTAGTGAGGGGGCGACTGGAAACACCATATATTTT.

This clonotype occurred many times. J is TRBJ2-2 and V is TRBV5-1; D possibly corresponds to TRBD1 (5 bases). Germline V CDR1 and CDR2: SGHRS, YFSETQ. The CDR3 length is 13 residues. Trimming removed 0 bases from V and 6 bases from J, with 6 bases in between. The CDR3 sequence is CASSLDRPGELFF. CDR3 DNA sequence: TGCGCCAGCAGCTTGGACAGGCCCGGGGAGCTGTTTTTT. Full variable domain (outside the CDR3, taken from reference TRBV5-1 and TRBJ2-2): KAGVTQTPRYLIKTRGQQVTLSCSPISGHRSVSWYQQTPGQGLQFLFEYFSETQRNKGNFPGRFSGRQFSNSRSEMNVSTLELGDSALYLCASSLDRPGELFFGEGSRLTVL.

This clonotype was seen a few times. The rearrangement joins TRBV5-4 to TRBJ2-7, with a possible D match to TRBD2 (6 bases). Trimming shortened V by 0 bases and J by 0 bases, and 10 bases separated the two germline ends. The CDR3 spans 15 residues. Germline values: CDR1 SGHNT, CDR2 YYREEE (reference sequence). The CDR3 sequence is CASSLGQTSSYEQYF. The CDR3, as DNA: TGTGCCAGCAGCTTGGGGCAGACTAGCTCCTACGAGCAGTACTTC.

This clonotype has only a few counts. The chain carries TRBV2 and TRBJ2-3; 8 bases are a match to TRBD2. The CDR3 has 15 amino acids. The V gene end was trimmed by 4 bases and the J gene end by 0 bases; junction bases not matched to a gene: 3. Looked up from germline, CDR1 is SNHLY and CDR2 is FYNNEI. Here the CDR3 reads CASSASGSSTDTQYF. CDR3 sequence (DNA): TGTGCCAGCAGTGCAAGCGGGAGTAGCACAGATACGCAGTATTTT.

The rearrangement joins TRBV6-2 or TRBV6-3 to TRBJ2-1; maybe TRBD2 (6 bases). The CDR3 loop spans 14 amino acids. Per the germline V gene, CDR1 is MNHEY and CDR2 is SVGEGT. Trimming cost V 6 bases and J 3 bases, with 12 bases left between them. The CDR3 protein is CASSQRLGYNEQFF. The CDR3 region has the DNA TGTGCCAGCAGCCAGAGACTAGGCTACAATGAGCAGTTCTTC.